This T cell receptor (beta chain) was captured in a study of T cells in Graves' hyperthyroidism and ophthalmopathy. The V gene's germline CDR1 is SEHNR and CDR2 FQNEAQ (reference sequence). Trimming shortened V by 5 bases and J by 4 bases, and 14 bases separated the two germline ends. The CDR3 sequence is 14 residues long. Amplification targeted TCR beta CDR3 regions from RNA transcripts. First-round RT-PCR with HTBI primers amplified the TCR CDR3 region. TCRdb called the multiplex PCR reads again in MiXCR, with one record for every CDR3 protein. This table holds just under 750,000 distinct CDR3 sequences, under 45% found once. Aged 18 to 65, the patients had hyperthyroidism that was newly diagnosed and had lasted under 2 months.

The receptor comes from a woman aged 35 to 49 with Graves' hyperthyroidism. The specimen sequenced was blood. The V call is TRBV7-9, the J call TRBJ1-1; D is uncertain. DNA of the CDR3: TGTGCCAGCAGCCCCCTCAAATGGGGCACTGAAGCTTTCTTT. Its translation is CASSPLKWGTEAFF.